This T cell receptor beta chain was observed in a study of blood T cell repertoires in COVID-19 (dated by TCRdb to about 2020). In terms of the full investigation: Collaborator samples came from the United States, Italy and Spain and covered acute and convalescent phases of COVID-19. The sample metadata nearly always contained a de-identified subject ID, COVID-19 status, age in years and sex. The repertoires were made available in a free public database intended to serve as a resource for research on the immune response to SARS-CoV-2. The material from the prospective study consisted of cDNA or gDNA derived from T cells, B-cell-depleted T cells, or PBMCs. The dataset comprised deeply sampled blood TCRbeta repertoires from subjects exposed to, actively infected with, or recovered from COVID-19. Where available, HLA class I and class II types were taken from metadata supplied by the sample provider and were not determined by assay-based typing. Samples were obtained from the ongoing ImmuneRACE study (first 160 participants) and from 1,000 to 1,500 subjects provided by 6 global collaborators. The paper as a whole reports these results and caveats: The quantity of clinical and demographic metadata differed by source and by participant and was supplied without curation.

From cysteine to phenylalanine, the CDR3 is 15 amino acids long. This entry keeps only the CDR3 DNA: 45 bases, framed from base 1. Per the germline V gene, ENHRY is the CDR1 and SYGVKD is the CDR2. TCRbeta CDR3 regions were amplified from genomic DNA by means of the immunoSEQ Assay, a bias-controlled multiplex PCR. As for the authors' bioinformatics: The number of nucleated cells in each sample was estimated from the amplification of reference gene primers within the assay. To quantify the absolute abundance of each unique TCRbeta CDR3 rearrangement, sequence reads were collapsed and filtered. For each sample, productive Simpson clonality was calculated as the square root of Simpson's diversity index over productive rearrangements. What TCRdb holds here is the immuneACCESS table cut down to in-frame rearrangements. Part of the clones is not present; checked against another copy, under half of the missing clones reflect an unresolved V gene, and the others are unexplained. That table is the source of V, J and clone size, and D and trimming were worked out from the DNA. The table for this sample lists 110,000 or so clones; 80% to 90% of them were counted only once. Of the sample, approximately 27% is held by the ten largest clones.

Each collaborating institution followed its own protocols to collect whole blood in K2EDTA tubes. For TCRbeta analysis, collaborator samples were shipped as frozen whole blood, as isolated PBMCs, or as DNA extracted from either sample type. As for this clone: Its antigen specificity is not known. One end of the junction varies from germline; a read error may be responsible.

Sequencing was carried out using peripheral blood. The chain employs TRBV10-3 and TRBJ1-4, and 7 junctional nucleotides match TRBD1. The clonotype was recovered from a man aged 65 to 85 with active or convalescent COVID-19. CDR3 region: CAISKSGTENEKLFF. In nucleotides, the sequence is TGTGCCATCAGTAAGTCCGGGACAGAGAATGAAAAACTGTTTTTT.